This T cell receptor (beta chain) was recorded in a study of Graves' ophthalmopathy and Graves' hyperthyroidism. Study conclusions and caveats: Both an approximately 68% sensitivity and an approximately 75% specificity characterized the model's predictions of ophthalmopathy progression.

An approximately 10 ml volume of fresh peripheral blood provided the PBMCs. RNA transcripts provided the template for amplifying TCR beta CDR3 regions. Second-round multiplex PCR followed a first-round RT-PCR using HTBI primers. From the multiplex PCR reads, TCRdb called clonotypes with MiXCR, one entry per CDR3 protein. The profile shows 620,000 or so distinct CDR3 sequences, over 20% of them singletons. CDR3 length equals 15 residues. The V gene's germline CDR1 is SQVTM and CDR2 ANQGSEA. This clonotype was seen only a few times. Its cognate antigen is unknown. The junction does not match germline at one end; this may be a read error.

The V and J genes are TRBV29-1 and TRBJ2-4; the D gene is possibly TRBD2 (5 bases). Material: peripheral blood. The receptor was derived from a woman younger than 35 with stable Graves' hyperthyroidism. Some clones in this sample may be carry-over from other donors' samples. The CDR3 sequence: CSVEDPKLRENIKYF. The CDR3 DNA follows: TGCAGCGTTGAAGATCCGAAGCTACGGGAAAACATTAAGTACTTC.